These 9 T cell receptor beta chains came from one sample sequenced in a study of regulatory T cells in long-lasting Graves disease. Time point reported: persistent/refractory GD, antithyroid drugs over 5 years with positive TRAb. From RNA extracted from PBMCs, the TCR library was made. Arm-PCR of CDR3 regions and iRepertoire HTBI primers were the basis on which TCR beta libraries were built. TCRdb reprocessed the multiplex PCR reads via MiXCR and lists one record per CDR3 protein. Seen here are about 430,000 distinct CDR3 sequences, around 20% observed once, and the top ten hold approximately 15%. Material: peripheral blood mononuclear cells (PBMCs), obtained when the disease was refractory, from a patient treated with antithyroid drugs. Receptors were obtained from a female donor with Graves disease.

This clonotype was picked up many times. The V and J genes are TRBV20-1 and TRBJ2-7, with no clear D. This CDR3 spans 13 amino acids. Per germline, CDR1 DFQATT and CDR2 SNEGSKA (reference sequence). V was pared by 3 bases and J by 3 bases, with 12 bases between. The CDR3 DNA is TGCAGTGCTAGTGTCCGTACGAACTACGAGCAGTACTTC. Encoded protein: CSASVRTNYEQYF.

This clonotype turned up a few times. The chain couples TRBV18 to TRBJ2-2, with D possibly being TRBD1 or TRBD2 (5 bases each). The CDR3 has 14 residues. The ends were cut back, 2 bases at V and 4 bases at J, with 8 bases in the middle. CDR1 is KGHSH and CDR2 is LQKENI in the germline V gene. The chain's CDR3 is CASSPGTGTGELFF. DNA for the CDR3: TGTGCCAGCTCACCAGGGACCGGCACCGGGGAGCTGTTTTTT.

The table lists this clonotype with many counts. The CDR3 sequence: CASEDRVSYEQYF. The CDR3 region has the DNA TGTGCCAGCGAGGACAGGGTTTCCTACGAGCAGTACTTC. This rearrangement joins TRBV28 to TRBJ2-7; 8 bases line up with TRBD1. The CDR3 is 13 residues long. V gave up 8 bases and J gave up 1 base; unmatched junction bases: 4. Germline loops: CDR1 MDHEN, CDR2 SYDVKM.

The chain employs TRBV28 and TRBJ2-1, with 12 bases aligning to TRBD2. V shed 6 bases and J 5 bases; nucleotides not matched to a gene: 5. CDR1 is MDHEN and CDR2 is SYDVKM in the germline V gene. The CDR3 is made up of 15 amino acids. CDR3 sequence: CASSLLAGGDNEQFF. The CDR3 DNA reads TGTGCCAGCAGCCTTCTAGCGGGAGGGGACAATGAGCAGTTCTTC.

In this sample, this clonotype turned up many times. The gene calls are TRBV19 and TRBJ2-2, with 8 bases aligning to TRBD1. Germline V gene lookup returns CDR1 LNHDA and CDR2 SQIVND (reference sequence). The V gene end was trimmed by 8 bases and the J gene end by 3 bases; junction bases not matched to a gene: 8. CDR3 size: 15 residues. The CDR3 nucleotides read TGTGCCAGTCGAAGACAGGGGTACCACACCGGGGAGCTGTTTTTT. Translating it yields CASRRQGYHTGELFF.

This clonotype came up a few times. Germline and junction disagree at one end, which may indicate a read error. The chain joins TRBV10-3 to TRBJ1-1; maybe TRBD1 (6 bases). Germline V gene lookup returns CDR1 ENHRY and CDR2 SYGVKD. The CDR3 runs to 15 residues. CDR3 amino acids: CAISDRTSMGTEAFF. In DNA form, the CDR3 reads TGCGCCATCAGCGACAGGACCTCTATGGGCACTGAAGCTTTCTTT.

Here the CDR3 DNA reads TGTGCCAGCACATTAGACAGGGCTTACCAAGAGACCCAGTACTTC. Translating it yields CASTLDRAYQETQYF. The chain carries TRBV2 and TRBJ2-5, with 7 bases matching TRBD1. This CDR3 region has 15 residues. V was pared by 7 bases and J by 0 bases, with 8 bases of the junction left unmatched. From germline, CDR1 is SNHLY and CDR2 FYNNEI.

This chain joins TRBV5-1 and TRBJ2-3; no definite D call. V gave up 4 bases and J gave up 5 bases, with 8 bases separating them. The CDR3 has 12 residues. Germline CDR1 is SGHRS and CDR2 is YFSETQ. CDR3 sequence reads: CASSQRLDTQYF. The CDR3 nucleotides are TGCGCCAGCAGCCAGAGACTAGATACGCAGTATTTT.

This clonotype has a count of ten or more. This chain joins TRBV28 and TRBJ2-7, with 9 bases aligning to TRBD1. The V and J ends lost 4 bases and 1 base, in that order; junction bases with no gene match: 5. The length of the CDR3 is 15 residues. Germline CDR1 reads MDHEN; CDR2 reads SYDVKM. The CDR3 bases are TGTGCCAGCAGTTCACAGGGGGCAAATTCCTACGAGCAGTACTTC. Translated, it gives CASSSQGANSYEQYF.